These T cell receptor beta chains were read from a single sample in a study of response to subunit inactivated influenza vaccine. MiXCR, run by TCRdb on the RT-PCR reads, gives a single entry per CDR3 protein. The sample carries a few hundred thousand distinct CDR3 sequences, over 9% recorded once. The sample also formed part of further work on T cells expressing NK-cell markers.

The sequenced sample was PBMCs from blood, obtained on the day of vaccination. Receptors originate from a man aged 50-59 years who received an inactivated influenza vaccine. Both conserved end residues are part of each CDR3. Size is omitted from some rows. Given values are once, few, many or a class for expanded clones.

V	J	size	CDR3
TRBV15	TRBJ2-3	many	CATSTAGTGVRTQYF
TRBV20-1	TRBJ1-2	NA	CSARPQGHGLANYGYTF
TRBV28	TRBJ1-2	NA	CASRKAAGGLGFYGYTF
TRBV6-2/TRBV6-3	TRBJ2-7	many	CASTFGKTYEQYF
TRBV5-1	TRBJ2-5	NA	CASSQSIDARVETQYF
TRBV5-1	TRBJ2-7	NA	CASTGTSGSYEQYF
TRBV29-1	TRBJ2-2	many	CSVVSVENTGELFF
TRBV5-6	TRBJ1-2	many	CASSLDRINYGYTF
TRBV20-1	TRBJ2-1	NA	CSASAPGLALGASYNEQFF
TRBV18	TRBJ2-7	NA	CASSPGASGPNEQYF
TRBV29-1	TRBJ2-1	many	CSVEEGTSGYNEQFF
TRBV7-2	TRBJ2-3	few	CASSRSTFTDTQYF
TRBV12-3/TRBV12-4	TRBJ1-3	many	CASSLRWPGASGNTIYF
TRBV19	TRBJ1-1	few	CASDLGQGNTEAFF
TRBV4-1	TRBJ2-1	many	CASSQDSSGFYNEQFF
TRBV6-1	TRBJ1-2	NA	CASSDAGTGHYGYTF
TRBV28	TRBJ2-7	many	CASSWTGSYEQYF
TRBV7-6	TRBJ2-5	many	CASSSSLDQYF
TRBV29-1	TRBJ1-1	many	CSVRTQLNTEAFF
TRBV24-1	TRBJ2-3	NA	CATSQQGEGTDTQYF
TRBV6-1	TRBJ1-5	few	CASSEAGSGFSNQPQHF
TRBV3-1	TRBJ2-1	few	CASSLLGLANEQFF
TRBV6-2/TRBV6-3	TRBJ2-5	few	CASRATGYQETQYF
TRBV6-5	TRBJ1-1	few	CASSYTGGSEAFF
TRBV2	TRBJ2-3	NA	CASSELVGPRVDTQYF
TRBV4-1	TRBJ2-1	many	CASSPVAGGNEQFF
TRBV6-2/TRBV6-3	TRBJ1-5	NA	CASSSHQGRRQPQHF
TRBV6-2/TRBV6-3	TRBJ2-5	many	CASSRTSGETQYF
TRBV5-1	TRBJ2-7	NA	CASSLAGTGVAYEQYF
TRBV28	TRBJ1-5	NA	CASSRDRVRNQPQHF
TRBV20-1	TRBJ2-2	few	CSAREGSRATGELFF
TRBV10-3	TRBJ2-7	NA	CAISSTSGYEQYF
TRBV10-3	TRBJ2-2	NA	CAISETVGELFF
TRBV5-5	TRBJ2-1	few	CASSFSGGAEDEQFF
TRBV3-1	TRBJ2-1	few	CASSRASGGYNEQFF
TRBV6-1	TRBJ2-7	NA	CASRGGNQRGSSYEQYF
TRBV13	TRBJ2-1	NA	CASSEGGLAHYNEQFF
TRBV12-3/TRBV12-4	TRBJ1-6	few	CASSLRGVVSPLHF